These T cell receptor beta chains were read from a single sample in a study of CD8 T cells in Susac syndrome. TCRdb reprocessed the immunoSEQ multiplex PCR reads via MiXCR and lists one record per CDR3 protein. The sample comprises 200,000 or so distinct CDR3 sequences, about 96% of which are singletons, and 0.093% rests with the top ten. Sequencing was done on a sample of CD4+ T cells from PBMCs. All receptors come from a human donor with multiple sclerosis. The CDR3 runs from the conserved cysteine through the conserved F or W. A D gene is named only where the DNA matches it firmly. Clone size, where shown, is once, few, many, or a class for clones that have expanded.

J gene: TRBJ1-5; D gene: -; V gene: TRBV4-1; clone size: -; CDR3 DNA: TGCGCCAGCAGCCAAGATTTGGGGGAATACCAGCCCCAGCATTTT; CDR3 protein: CASSQDLGEYQPQHF
J gene: TRBJ1-5; D gene: -; V gene: TRBV20-1; clone size: once; CDR3 DNA: TGCAGTGCTCCAAGAGGTGGGGACTCCAATCAGCCCCAGCATTTT; CDR3 protein: CSAPRGGDSNQPQHF
J gene: TRBJ2-7; D gene: TRBD2; V gene: TRBV3-1; clone size: once; CDR3 DNA: TGTGCCAGCAGCCAGTGGCGCGGGGGGCGCGCCTACGAGCAGTACTTC; CDR3 protein: CASSQWRGGRAYEQYF
J gene: TRBJ2-3; D gene: TRBD2; V gene: TRBV20-1; clone size: -; CDR3 DNA: TGCAGTGCTCCCCTAGCGGGAGGAGGGGATACGCAGTATTTT; CDR3 protein: CSAPLAGGGDTQYF
J gene: TRBJ2-7; D gene: -; V gene: TRBV20-1; clone size: -; CDR3 DNA: TGCAGTGCTGAGGGACACCCCCTCGGGGGCGAGCAGTACTTC; CDR3 protein: CSAEGHPLGGEQYF
J gene: TRBJ2-5; D gene: TRBD2; V gene: TRBV24-1; clone size: -; CDR3 DNA: TGTGCCACCAGTGATACCAGTAGCGGGAGGGAGACCCAGTACTTC; CDR3 protein: CATSDTSSGRETQYF
J gene: TRBJ2-3; D gene: -; V gene: TRBV3-1; clone size: -; CDR3 DNA: TGTGCCAGCAGCCAATGGACTTCTGGCGGAGATACGCAGTATTTT; CDR3 protein: CASSQWTSGGDTQYF
J gene: TRBJ2-3; D gene: TRBD2; V gene: TRBV12-3/TRBV12-4; clone size: -; CDR3 DNA: TGTGCCAGCAGTTTAGGGGGCTGGCGGGGGTTGGATACGCAGTATTTT; CDR3 protein: CASSLGGWRGLDTQYF
J gene: TRBJ1-2; D gene: TRBD1; V gene: TRBV18; clone size: once; CDR3 DNA: TGTGCCAGCTCACCACGGGACAGTGCCTATGGCTACACCTTC; CDR3 protein: CASSPRDSAYGYTF
J gene: TRBJ1-6; D gene: -; V gene: TRBV30; clone size: -; CDR3 DNA: TGTGCCTGGAGTGTACGGGATCTAGGTTCACCCCTCCACTTT; CDR3 protein: CAWSVRDLGSPLHF
J gene: TRBJ1-4; D gene: -; V gene: TRBV20-1; clone size: -; CDR3 DNA: TGCAGTGCTAGAGATACAGCTCGAGAAAAACTGTTTTTT; CDR3 protein: CSARDTAREKLFF
J gene: TRBJ1-1; D gene: -; V gene: TRBV20-1; clone size: -; CDR3 DNA: TGCAGTGCTAGAGATTTGGAACTTGAAGCTTTCTTT; CDR3 protein: CSARDLELEAFF
J gene: TRBJ2-3; D gene: -; V gene: TRBV28; clone size: -; CDR3 DNA: TGTGCCAGCAGCTCACAGGGAGGAGGCCCAGATACGCAGTATTTT; CDR3 protein: CASSSQGGGPDTQYF
J gene: TRBJ2-1; D gene: TRBD2; V gene: TRBV30; clone size: -; CDR3 DNA: TGTGCCTGGAGTAAGGGGACTAGTCCTTACAATGAGCAGTTCTTC; CDR3 protein: CAWSKGTSPYNEQFF
J gene: TRBJ1-1; D gene: -; V gene: TRBV5-1; clone size: -; CDR3 DNA: TGCGCCAGCAGCTTGGCCGCGGGGAACACTGAAGCTTTCTTT; CDR3 protein: CASSLAAGNTEAFF
J gene: TRBJ2-3; D gene: TRBD2; V gene: TRBV5-1; clone size: -; CDR3 DNA: TGCGCCAGCAGCCCGCGACTAGCAAGCACAGATACGCAGTATTTT; CDR3 protein: CASSPRLASTDTQYF
J gene: TRBJ2-7; D gene: -; V gene: TRBV25-1; clone size: -; CDR3 DNA: TGTGCCAGCACGGGTTATAGCTACGAGCAGTACTTC; CDR3 protein: CASTGYSYEQYF
J gene: TRBJ2-3; D gene: -; V gene: TRBV4-2; clone size: -; CDR3 DNA: TGTGCCAGCAGCCAAATCTCAGATACGCAGTATTTT; CDR3 protein: CASSQISDTQYF
J gene: TRBJ2-7; D gene: -; V gene: TRBV30; clone size: -; CDR3 DNA: TGTGCCTGGAGTTTGTGGAGCGGACCCTACGAGCAGTACTTC; CDR3 protein: CAWSLWSGPYEQYF
J gene: TRBJ2-3; D gene: TRBD2; V gene: TRBV7-3; clone size: -; CDR3 DNA: TGTGCCAGCAGCCCTACCCTGGGACTAGCGGAAAGAGATACGCAGTATTTT; CDR3 protein: CASSPTLGLAERDTQYF
J gene: TRBJ1-2; D gene: -; V gene: TRBV3-1; clone size: -; CDR3 DNA: TGTGCCAGCAGCCAAGACCTGGGAGCCGGGGCGGTGGCGGAGGGCTACACCTTC; CDR3 protein: CASSQDLGAGAVAEGYTF
J gene: TRBJ2-7; D gene: -; V gene: TRBV3-1; clone size: -; CDR3 DNA: TGTGCCAGCAGCCCGACTTGGGGAATAGGCTACGAGCAGTACTTC; CDR3 protein: CASSPTWGIGYEQYF
J gene: TRBJ1-6; D gene: -; V gene: TRBV11-2; clone size: -; CDR3 DNA: TGTGCCAGCAGCTTAGAGGGAAGTGATAATTCACCCCTCCACTTT; CDR3 protein: CASSLEGSDNSPLHF
J gene: TRBJ1-4; D gene: -; V gene: TRBV6-6; clone size: once; CDR3 DNA: TGTGCCAGCAGCCCCGGGATCCCAGGTGAAAAACTGTTTTTT; CDR3 protein: CASSPGIPGEKLFF
J gene: TRBJ2-3; D gene: -; V gene: TRBV3-1; clone size: once; CDR3 DNA: TGTGCCAGCAGCCGCGGGTGGGATACGCAGTATTTT; CDR3 protein: CASSRGWDTQYF
J gene: TRBJ2-1; D gene: -; V gene: TRBV30; clone size: -; CDR3 DNA: TGTGCCTGGAGTCCCGACAGGATGAATGAGCAGTTCTTC; CDR3 protein: CAWSPDRMNEQFF
J gene: TRBJ1-2; D gene: TRBD1; V gene: TRBV20-1; clone size: -; CDR3 DNA: TGCAGTGCTCACGAGGGGGCGCGAGACTATGGCTACACCTTC; CDR3 protein: CSAHEGARDYGYTF
J gene: TRBJ2-7; D gene: -; V gene: TRBV30; clone size: -; CDR3 DNA: TGTGCCTGGATCGGAGGTTACTCCTACGAGCAGTACTTC; CDR3 protein: CAWIGGYSYEQYF
J gene: TRBJ1-5; D gene: -; V gene: TRBV21-1; clone size: -; CDR3 DNA: TGTGCCAGCAGCATAGCGGGTTCGAGCAATCAGCCCCAGCATTTT; CDR3 protein: CASSIAGSSNQPQHF
J gene: TRBJ1-2; D gene: -; V gene: TRBV20-1; clone size: -; CDR3 DNA: TGCAGTGCTAGACAATTTGGCTACACCTTC; CDR3 protein: CSARQFGYTF
J gene: TRBJ2-1; D gene: TRBD2; V gene: TRBV19; clone size: -; CDR3 DNA: TGTGCCAGTAGTACAGGACTAGCGGGAGGCCCGGTCAAGTTCTTC; CDR3 protein: CASSTGLAGGPVKFF
J gene: TRBJ2-7; D gene: -; V gene: TRBV5-1; clone size: -; CDR3 DNA: TGCGCCAGCAGCTTGGATGGGGGGGAGCAGTACTTC; CDR3 protein: CASSLDGGEQYF
J gene: TRBJ2-1; D gene: -; V gene: TRBV24-1; clone size: -; CDR3 DNA: TGTGCCACCAGTGATAACCCACCGTTAGAGAACAATGAGCAGTTCTTC; CDR3 protein: CATSDNPPLENNEQFF
J gene: TRBJ1-6; D gene: -; V gene: TRBV12-3/TRBV12-4; clone size: -; CDR3 DNA: TGTGCCAGCAGCCAAGGTTTCAATTCACCCCTCCACTTT; CDR3 protein: CASSQGFNSPLHF
J gene: TRBJ2-1; D gene: TRBD2; V gene: TRBV30; clone size: -; CDR3 DNA: TGTGCCTGGAGTGTAGAGGGCGCGGGAGGGGAGCAGTTCTTC; CDR3 protein: CAWSVEGAGGEQFF
J gene: TRBJ2-7; D gene: TRBD2; V gene: TRBV5-1; clone size: -; CDR3 DNA: TGCGCCAGCAGCGGCGGCGGGGGGGCCATCTACGAGCAGTACTTC; CDR3 protein: CASSGGGGAIYEQYF
J gene: TRBJ2-1; D gene: -; V gene: TRBV27; clone size: -; CDR3 DNA: TGTGCCAGCAGTTTGCTCCCTAGCGACCCGACTTCTGTGTTCTTC; CDR3 protein: CASSLLPSDPTSVFF
J gene: TRBJ1-2; D gene: -; V gene: TRBV9; clone size: -; CDR3 DNA: TGTGCCAGCAGCGGACCGTTAATAGGCTATGGCTACACCTTC; CDR3 protein: CASSGPLIGYGYTF
J gene: TRBJ2-5; D gene: -; V gene: TRBV19; clone size: few; CDR3 DNA: TGTGCCAGTAGTACCTCGGGGCGAGAGACCCAGTACTTC; CDR3 protein: CASSTSGRETQYF
J gene: TRBJ2-1; D gene: TRBD1; V gene: TRBV3-1; clone size: -; CDR3 DNA: TGTGCCAGCAGCCCACAGGGGGCCTACAATGAGCAGTTCTTC; CDR3 protein: CASSPQGAYNEQFF
J gene: TRBJ1-2; D gene: -; V gene: TRBV4-1; clone size: -; CDR3 DNA: TGCGCCAGCAGCCAAGGAGGGGGGGGCCCTAACTATGGCTACACCTTC; CDR3 protein: CASSQGGGGPNYGYTF